The source of this T cell receptor (beta chain) is a study of cytotoxic CD8 clonotypes in ibrutinib-treated CLL. TCRdb's table, derived via immunoSEQ multiplex PCR, lists solely in-frame clones and lacks some. The sample includes tens of thousands of clones, roughly 50% seen only once; the top ten take around 18%. The junction had 5 bases not matched to a gene; V was cut back by 4 bases and J by 3 bases. The CDR3 extends over 14 amino acids. The germline CDR1 and CDR2 sequences are SGDLS and YYNGEE. The material was PBMCs, obtained before ibrutinib treatment. This chain connects TRBV9 to TRBJ1-1; 8 bases line up with TRBD1. The source is a human donor with chronic lymphocytic leukemia. The CDR3 sequence is CASSRQGSDTEAFF. In nucleotides, the CDR3 is TGTGCCAGCAGCAGACAGGGGTCGGACACTGAAGCTTTCTTT.